The 9 T cell receptor beta chains reported below all come from one sample, sequenced in a study of blood T cell repertoires in COVID-19. TCRdb keeps only in-frame clones here, not all; method: immunoSEQ multiplex PCR. The data show under 450,000 clones, with around 87% seen just once and 1.3% held by the top ten. Source material: PBMCs or T cells enriched from blood (not recorded which). The receptors derive from a man between 25 and 39 years old who had recovered from COVID-19.

V is TRBV12-3 or TRBV12-4 and J is TRBJ2-2; D may be TRBD2 (6 bases). The CDR3 is made up of 12 amino acids. Between the trimmed V and J ends, which lost 7 bases and 6 bases, there was a span of 9 bases. The CDR3 protein is CASTRGSGELFF. As DNA, the CDR3 is TGTGCCAGCACCCGGGGGTCCGGGGAGCTGTTTTTT.

The chain links TRBV5-1 to TRBJ2-7, with D uncertain. The CDR3 consists of 14 residues. CDR1 is SGHRS, CDR2 YFSETQ, per germline. Trimming cost V 3 bases and J 6 bases, with 16 bases left between them. DNA for the CDR3: TGCGCCAGCAGCTGGAGTAGAACGACGGGCGAGCAGTACTTC. Amino acid sequence: CASSWSRTTGEQYF.

The CDR3 here is CASSPMQTNTEAFF. CDR3 coding DNA: TGTGCCAGCAGCCCTATGCAGACTAACACTGAAGCTTTCTTT. The V gene is TRBV7-2, the J gene TRBJ1-1; D gene unclear. Trimming left V 5 bases short and J 2 bases short, with 12 bases between. CDR1 is SGHTA, CDR2 FQGNSA, per germline. The CDR3 length is 14 residues.

The chain employs TRBV7-9 and TRBJ1-3; tentatively, D is TRBD1 (5 bases). The CDR3 spans 16 residues. With 5 bases removed from V and 4 bases from J, the gap between germline ends came to 18 bases. Germline CDR1 reads SEHNR; CDR2 reads FQNEAQ (reference sequence). The CDR3 DNA reads TGTGCCAGCAGCCGAGCGATGTGGCAGGGCGGAAACACCATATATTTT. This translates into CASSRAMWQGGNTIYF. The whole variable domain, filled in from reference TRBV7-9 and TRBJ1-3, reads DTGVSQNPRHKITKRGQNVTFRCDPISEHNRLYWYRQTLGQGPEFLTYFQNEAQLEKSRLLSDRFSAERPKGSFSTLEIQRTEQGDSAMYLCASSRAMWQGGNTIYFGEGSWLTVV.

This rearrangement joins TRBV29-1 to TRBJ2-5, with D perhaps TRBD1 (7 bases). V lost 7 bases and J lost 4, with 16 bases in between. The CDR3 has 13 residues. Germline CDR1 reads SQVTM; CDR2 reads ANQGSEA. Here the CDR3 DNA reads TGCAGCGCCTGGGACAGCGGGTTAGAGACCCAGTACTTC. This sequence encodes CSAWDSGLETQYF.

This clone has a single count. V and J are TRBV4-1 and TRBJ1-2; the match to TRBD1 covers 10 bases. The CDR3 spans 15 residues. J gave up 5 bases and V 4 bases, and 7 bases lay outside the gene matches. Looked up from germline, CDR1 is MGHRA and CDR2 is YSYEKL. CDR3 nucleotides: TGCGCCAGCAGCCTCAGCGGGACAGGGGAATATGGCTACACCTTC. Its protein is CASSLSGTGEYGYTF.

The chain carries TRBV11-3 and TRBJ2-5; D uncertain. Germline CDR1 and CDR2: SGHNT and YENEEA. Trimming cost V 4 bases and J 5 bases, with 17 bases left between them. The CDR3 is made up of 15 amino acids. CDR3 in amino acids: CASSSGRTEKETQYF. CDR3 DNA: TGTGCCAGCAGCTCCGGTAGAACCGAGAAGGAGACCCAGTACTTC.

The V gene is TRBV5-1, the J gene TRBJ2-1; tentative D call: TRBD1 (6 bases). Per the germline V gene, CDR1 is SGHRS and CDR2 is YFSETQ. The CDR3 is made up of 13 amino acids. V was pared by 7 bases and J by 3 bases, with 11 bases between. CDR3 bases: TGCGCCAGCGCCCTGGACAGCTACAATGAGCAGTTCTTC. It encodes CASALDSYNEQFF.

The chain uses TRBV4-1 and TRBJ2-7; 8 positions agree with TRBD1. Germline V gene data show CDR1 as MGHRA and CDR2 as YSYEKL. The trim removed 5 bases at V and 3 bases at J, leaving 9 bases unmatched. The CDR3 is 15 amino acids. CDR3 sequence reads: CASSDARTGRYEQYF. In nucleotides, the CDR3 is TGCGCCAGCAGCGACGCCCGGACAGGGCGCTACGAGCAGTACTTC.